This is a list of T cell receptor beta chains from one sample in a study of blood T cell repertoires in COVID-19. Libraries were prepared by immunoSEQ multiplex PCR; TCRdb keeps only in-frame clonotypes and omits some of them. Of hundreds of thousands of clones in the sample, around 85% were seen once. The sample comprised peripheral blood. The receptors stem from a woman aged 45-60 years with acute or convalescent COVID-19. Each CDR3 is given with its conserved first and last residue. The D gene is left open where the match is weak.

>TRBD2|TRBJ2-1|TRBV30
CAWSLSGGFGEQFF
>TRBD1|TRBJ1-1|TRBV7-9
CASRRQGMNTEAFF
>NA|TRBJ2-7|TRBV7-9
CASSLTGLLSYEQYF
>TRBD1|TRBJ2-7|TRBV5-5
CASSLAPGTGNEQYF
>TRBD1|TRBJ1-1|TRBV3-1/TRBV3-2
CASSRQGNTEAFF
>NA|TRBJ2-2|TRBV7-2
CASSPRGELFF
>NA|TRBJ2-2|TRBV5-1
CASSLSTGDTGELFF
>NA|TRBJ1-1|TRBV10-1
CASSETLNTEAFF
>NA|TRBJ1-6|TRBV3-1/TRBV3-2
CASSRADNSPLHF
>NA|TRBJ2-4|TRBV12-3/TRBV12-4
CASSFGGENIQYF
>TRBD1|TRBJ1-4|TRBV5-6
CASSSSSTGIGEKLFF
>NA|TRBJ2-7|TRBV7-2
CASSLFRAQPSGEQYF
>NA|TRBJ2-3|TRBV3-1/TRBV3-2
CASSQRGGQADTQYF
>NA|TRBJ2-3|TRBV9
CASSVVGLSTDTQYF
>TRBD1|TRBJ2-5|TRBV11-3
CASSTTGKSETQYF
>NA|TRBJ1-5|TRBV19
CASQRDGNQPQHF
>NA|TRBJ2-1|TRBV5-8
CASRRVRVYNEQFF
>NA|TRBJ2-7|TRBV7-9
CASSLGVREQYF
>NA|TRBJ2-1|TRBV4-1
CASSQDPGPYNEQFF
>NA|TRBJ2-3|TRBV15
CATSRLRTSTDTQYF
>TRBD1|TRBJ1-2|TRBV30
CAWSRTGSSYGYTF
>TRBD2|TRBJ2-5|TRBV6-2/TRBV6-3
CASSSPPSGQETQYF
>TRBD1|TRBJ2-4|TRBV7-6
CASSPGQGAGTKNIQYF
>TRBD1|TRBJ2-1|TRBV19
CASHRGAGQAPYNEQFF
>TRBD1|TRBJ2-3|TRBV2
CASRPGQDTDTQYF
>TRBD2|TRBJ2-1|TRBV11-2
CASSFSGGWNEQFF
>TRBD1|TRBJ1-4|TRBV6-5
CASGGQLNEKLFF
>TRBD1|TRBJ1-2|TRBV6-6
CASTRLGTGEVSTF
>TRBD1|TRBJ1-4|TRBV29-1
CSANGQGTLNEKLFF
>TRBD1|TRBJ1-3|TRBV29-1
CSVTGGAGNTIYF
>TRBD2|TRBJ2-1|TRBV10-3
CAIRPGTSAFSYNEQFF
>TRBD1|TRBJ1-5|TRBV10-3
CAISVGQGISQPQHF
>NA|TRBJ2-2|TRBV7-7
CASSLDQVTGELFF
>NA|TRBJ1-5|TRBV30
CAWGTGYNQPQHF
>TRBD2|TRBJ2-1|TRBV3-1/TRBV3-2
CASSQGWTSGYNEQFF
>TRBD1|TRBJ2-7|TRBV18
CASSLGTGGLYEQYF
>NA|TRBJ1-6|TRBV5-4
CASSVSGKGGVNSPLHF
>NA|TRBJ1-6|TRBV25-1
CASSVLGYNSPLHF
>NA|TRBJ2-7|TRBV10-2
CASSVSYEQYF
>NA|TRBJ2-7|TRBV5-1
CASSSGLPDYLYEQYF
>NA|TRBJ1-4|TRBV30
CAGGTGGTNEKLFF
>NA|TRBJ1-2|TRBV5-6
CASSPRRELTMIRYGYTF
>NA|TRBJ2-5|TRBV24-1
CATSDPFEETQYF
>TRBD1|TRBJ1-1|TRBV5-3
CARSEGTGVGTEAFF
>NA|TRBJ1-2|TRBV29-1
CSITEGYGYTF
>TRBD1|TRBJ1-1|TRBV30
CAWSVDRGNTEAFF
>NA|TRBJ1-2|TRBV2
CASTFRQDFYGYTF